This is a list of T cell receptor beta chains from one sample in a study of control samples from healthy donors and cancer patients. This table comes from immunoSEQ multiplex PCR, and its TCRdb copy is limited to in-frame clones, with some not included. The profile shows about 170,000 clones, roughly 91% of them singletons. The source material was blood. Receptors were obtained from a woman younger than 45 in good health. The CDR3 runs from the conserved cysteine through the conserved F or W. A D gene is named only where the DNA matches it firmly. Size values are once, few and many counts, or a class for expanded clones, and some rows have none.

clone_size j_call v_call d_call cdr3_aa cdr3_nt
NA TRBJ1-5 TRBV19 TRBD1 CASRGTGNSNQPQHF TGTGCCAGTAGAGGGACAGGTAATAGCAATCAGCCCCAGCATTTT
NA TRBJ1-4 TRBV6-2/TRBV6-3 NA CASSYRDHGEKLFF TGTGCCAGCAGTTATCGGGATCATGGTGAAAAACTGTTTTTT
NA TRBJ1-2 TRBV7-9 TRBD1 CASSPYRGNYGYTF TGTGCCAGCAGCCCGTACAGGGGTAACTATGGCTACACCTTC
NA TRBJ1-2 TRBV12-3/TRBV12-4 NA CASSFKGLYGYTF TGTGCCAGCAGTTTCAAGGGATTATATGGCTACACCTTC
NA TRBJ2-7 TRBV5-1 NA CASSTRDTYEQYF TGCGCCAGCAGCACCCGGGACACCTACGAGCAGTACTTC
NA TRBJ2-3 TRBV20-1 NA CSANARDTQYF TGCAGTGCTAACGCTAGGGATACGCAGTATTTT
NA TRBJ1-1 TRBV6-2/TRBV6-3 NA CASSWPGLMNTEAFF TGTGCCAGCAGTTGGCCGGGACTGATGAACACTGAAGCTTTCTTT
NA TRBJ2-1 TRBV6-4 NA CASSPTSYNEQFF TGTGCCAGCAGTCCTACTAGCTACAATGAGCAGTTCTTC
NA TRBJ2-7 TRBV27 TRBD1 CASSYLVRTGGYEQYF TGTGCCAGCAGTTACCTCGTTCGGACAGGGGGGTACGAGCAGTACTTC
NA TRBJ1-1 TRBV6-2/TRBV6-3 NA CASSYSLMNTEAFF TGTGCCAGCAGTTACTCGCTCATGAACACTGAAGCTTTCTTT
NA TRBJ1-3 TRBV18 NA CASSPPGPSGNTIYF TGTGCCAGCTCACCACCGGGACCCTCTGGAAACACCATATATTTT
once TRBJ2-3 TRBV5-1 TRBD2 CASTGTSATDTQYF TGCGCCAGCACCGGGACTAGCGCGACAGATACGCAGTATTTT
NA TRBJ1-1 TRBV6-1 NA CASSEGEHTEAFF TGTGCCAGCAGTGAAGGAGAGCACACTGAAGCTTTCTTT
once TRBJ2-3 TRBV27 TRBD2 CASSLLAGGLDTQYF TGTGCCAGCAGTTTACTAGCGGGGGGCTTAGATACGCAGTATTTT
NA TRBJ2-1 TRBV19 NA CASSMRGGYNEQFF TGTGCCAGCAGTATGAGGGGAGGTTACAATGAGCAGTTCTTC
NA TRBJ2-7 TRBV11-2 TRBD1 CASSMDRAYEQYF TGTGCCAGCAGCATGGACAGGGCCTACGAGCAGTACTTC
NA TRBJ2-7 TRBV19 TRBD2 CASSELAGGPYEQYF TGTGCCAGTAGCGAACTAGCGGGAGGGCCCTACGAGCAGTACTTC
once TRBJ1-4 TRBV28 TRBD1 CASGAGTGVEKLFF TGTGCCAGCGGGGCCGGGACAGGGGTCGAAAAACTGTTTTTT
once TRBJ1-4 TRBV13 TRBD1 CASRWTGKATNEKLFF TGTGCCAGCAGATGGACAGGGAAGGCAACTAATGAAAAACTGTTTTTT
NA TRBJ1-2 TRBV3-1/TRBV3-2 TRBD1 CASSQDSRTGGHGYTF TGTGCCAGCAGCCAAGATTCCCGGACAGGGGGCCATGGCTACACCTTC
NA TRBJ1-1 TRBV11-2 TRBD1 CASSARDRAEAFF TGTGCCAGCAGCGCTCGGGACAGGGCGGAAGCTTTCTTT
NA TRBJ1-2 TRBV6-2/TRBV6-3 NA CASSYASNYGYTF TGTGCCAGCAGTTACGCCTCGAACTATGGCTACACCTTC
NA TRBJ2-7 TRBV28 NA CASSSGFGVYEQYF TGTGCCAGCAGCTCAGGGTTCGGGGTCTACGAGCAGTACTTC
NA TRBJ2-6 TRBV10-3 NA CAISAGGGSGANVLTF TGTGCCATCAGTGCAGGGGGGGGCTCTGGGGCCAACGTCCTGACTTTC
NA TRBJ1-1 TRBV5-1 TRBD1 CASSLGQGLNTEAFF TGCGCCAGCAGCTTGGGACAGGGGCTGAACACTGAAGCTTTCTTT
NA TRBJ1-2 TRBV28 TRBD1 CASSSGTGNYGYTF TGTGCCAGCAGTTCCGGGACAGGAAACTATGGCTACACCTTC
NA TRBJ2-1 TRBV24-1 TRBD2 CATSDYSGRAHNEQFF TGTGCCACCAGTGATTATAGCGGGAGGGCCCACAATGAGCAGTTCTTC
NA TRBJ2-7 TRBV7-2 TRBD2 CASSRRRGGPHEQYF TGTGCCAGCAGCCGCCGGCGGGGGGGCCCCCACGAGCAGTACTTC
NA TRBJ2-1 TRBV11-2 NA CASRKPGLGSYNEQFF TGTGCCAGCAGAAAACCGGGACTGGGCTCCTACAATGAGCAGTTCTTC
NA TRBJ1-1 TRBV7-9 NA CASSLGAQTEAFF TGTGCCAGCAGCTTAGGGGCCCAAACTGAAGCTTTCTTT
NA TRBJ1-5 TRBV7-6 TRBD1 CASSLGTGLSNQPQHF TGTGCCAGCAGCTTAGGGACAGGGCTTAGCAATCAGCCCCAGCATTTT
NA TRBJ2-5 TRBV11-3 TRBD2 CASRAGGETQYF TGTGCCAGCAGAGCGGGAGGAGAGACCCAGTACTTC
NA TRBJ2-5 TRBV21-1 NA CASSKGCGTGGWGQETQYF TGTGCCAGCAGCAAAGGGTGCGGGACAGGAGGGTGGGGACAAGAGACCCAGTACTTC
once TRBJ1-5 TRBV18 NA CASSPDGYSNQPQHF TGTGCCAGCTCACCAGATGGATATAGCAATCAGCCCCAGCATTTT
NA TRBJ1-1 TRBV28 NA CASSLPSGRLIMNTEAFF TGTGCCAGCAGTTTACCCTCAGGGAGGTTAATCATGAACACTGAAGCTTTCTTT
NA TRBJ2-3 TRBV25-1 NA CASSDLARYTDTQYF TGTGCCAGCAGTGACTTAGCGAGGTACACAGATACGCAGTATTTT
NA TRBJ2-5 TRBV11-2 NA CASSLGWTQETQYF TGTGCCAGCAGCTTAGGTTGGACGCAAGAGACCCAGTACTTC
NA TRBJ1-1 TRBV6-4 NA CASSDGGIAEAFF TGTGCCAGCAGTGACGGGGGGATCGCTGAAGCTTTCTTT
NA TRBJ2-2 TRBV13 TRBD1 CASSLGQGAGELFF TGTGCCAGCAGCTTGGGACAGGGGGCCGGGGAGCTGTTTTTT
NA TRBJ1-3 TRBV4-3 NA CASSQVTGTGNTIYF TGCGCCAGCAGCCAAGTAACCGGGACTGGAAACACCATATATTTT
NA TRBJ2-7 TRBV19 TRBD2 CASSLAGTYEQYF TGTGCCAGTAGTCTAGCGGGCACCTACGAGCAGTACTTC
NA TRBJ1-5 TRBV19 TRBD1 CASSKRDRGPNQPQHF TGTGCCAGTAGTAAAAGGGACAGGGGACCAAATCAGCCCCAGCATTTT
NA TRBJ1-1 TRBV4-2 NA CASSQGDGLSGGTEAFF TGTGCCAGCAGCCAAGGGGACGGGTTATCAGGAGGTACTGAAGCTTTCTTT
NA TRBJ2-1 TRBV10-1 NA CASSESGSSSYNEQFF TGCGCCAGCAGTGAGTCGGGGTCTAGCTCCTACAATGAGCAGTTCTTC
NA TRBJ2-5 TRBV7-9 NA CASSLGLGQETQYF TGTGCCAGCAGCTTAGGACTTGGCCAAGAGACCCAGTACTTC
NA TRBJ1-2 TRBV7-9 NA CASSFSTDGYTF TGTGCCAGCAGCTTCTCGACAGATGGCTACACCTTC
NA TRBJ2-1 TRBV30 TRBD2 CAWSAGLAVHEQFF TGTGCCTGGAGTGCCGGACTAGCGGTCCATGAGCAGTTCTTC
NA TRBJ2-1 TRBV6-2/TRBV6-3 TRBD2 CASSPGLGGYNEQFF TGTGCCAGCAGCCCGGGACTAGGAGGCTACAATGAGCAGTTCTTC
NA TRBJ1-4 TRBV2 TRBD1 CASSEQGVANEKLFF TGTGCCAGCAGTGAACAGGGGGTTGCTAATGAAAAACTGTTTTTT
NA TRBJ2-3 TRBV19 TRBD2 CASSWTSGSTSTDTQYF TGTGCCAGTAGCTGGACTAGCGGGAGCACTAGCACAGATACGCAGTATTTT